This is a list of T cell receptor beta chains from one sample in a study of T cell clones after liver transplantation. Data came from immunoSEQ multiplex PCR; TCRdb stores just in-frame clones and leaves some out. There are about 75,000 clones in the sample; about 85% occur only once, and 2.1% lies in the top ten. Sequences were derived from CD4+ T cells from blood, sampled less than 50 months after liver transplant. The receptors stem from a human patient who received a liver transplant. T cells may partly derive from the graft donor. CDR3s include the opening cysteine and the closing phenylalanine or tryptophan. Fields, in order: D gene, clone size, V gene, J gene, CDR3 DNA, CDR3 protein. D genes are given only for firm matches. Clone size, where shown, is once, few, many, or a class for clones that have expanded.

D: .; size: .; V: TRBV15; J: TRBJ2-3; DNA: TGTGCCACCAGCAGTACACAGGATACGCAGTATTTT; CDR3: CATSSTQDTQYF
D: TRBD1; size: .; V: TRBV18; J: TRBJ1-1; DNA: TGTGCCAGCTCACCACGAACCTCTGGACAGGTGAACACTGAAGCTTTCTTT; CDR3: CASSPRTSGQVNTEAFF
D: .; size: .; V: TRBV7-2; J: TRBJ2-7; DNA: TGTGCCAGCAGCTTAGGGGGCGGGGTTAAGGGCTACGAGCAGTACTTC; CDR3: CASSLGGGVKGYEQYF
D: TRBD2; size: .; V: TRBV10-3; J: TRBJ2-1; DNA: TGTGCCATCAGTGAACTAGCGGAAGGAACTGAGCAGTTCTTC; CDR3: CAISELAEGTEQFF
D: .; size: .; V: TRBV5-1; J: TRBJ2-5; DNA: TGCGCCAGCAGTCCCGGACAGAGACAAGAGACCCAGTACTTC; CDR3: CASSPGQRQETQYF
D: .; size: .; V: TRBV5-1; J: TRBJ2-5; DNA: TGCGCCAGCAGCTTCAGCGAGATAGAGACCCAGTACTTC; CDR3: CASSFSEIETQYF
D: .; size: .; V: TRBV4-3; J: TRBJ1-4; DNA: TGCGCCAGCAGCCCAAGAATCGAGGGATATAATGAAAAACTGTTTTTT; CDR3: CASSPRIEGYNEKLFF
D: .; size: .; V: TRBV12-5; J: TRBJ2-2; DNA: TGTGCTAGTGGTTTGTCACCGGGGGTGTCGTCCATAGGGGAGCTGTTTTTT; CDR3: CASGLSPGVSSIGELFF
D: .; size: .; V: TRBV9; J: TRBJ1-3; DNA: TGTGCCAGCAGCATACGGGCCTCGGGAACTGGAAACACCATATATTTT; CDR3: CASSIRASGTGNTIYF
D: .; size: .; V: TRBV29-1; J: TRBJ1-2; DNA: TGCAGCGTTGTCAGCATATTGAAAGGCTACACCTTC; CDR3: CSVVSILKGYTF
D: .; size: once; V: TRBV2; J: TRBJ1-4; DNA: TGTGCCAGCAGCTACCAGACCAATGAAAAACTGTTTTTT; CDR3: CASSYQTNEKLFF
D: TRBD1; size: .; V: TRBV5-1; J: TRBJ1-4; DNA: TGCGCCAGCAGCGCCCAGGGGGGTGAAAAACTGTTTTTT; CDR3: CASSAQGGEKLFF
D: .; size: .; V: TRBV19; J: TRBJ2-6; DNA: TGTGCCACCCAGGGGTTCGAAGCCGGGGCCAACGTCCTGACTTTC; CDR3: CATQGFEAGANVLTF
D: .; size: .; V: TRBV7-2; J: TRBJ2-1; DNA: TGTGCCAGCAGCTTAGGAGGAGGCTATGACTCCTACAATGAGCAGTTCTTC; CDR3: CASSLGGGYDSYNEQFF
D: TRBD1; size: .; V: TRBV5-1; J: TRBJ2-4; DNA: TGCGCCAGCAGTAGGGACAGAAACATTCAGTACTTC; CDR3: CASSRDRNIQYF
D: TRBD2; size: .; V: TRBV5-6; J: TRBJ2-3; DNA: TGTGCCAGCAGCTCCTCCGGGACTAGAAGCACAGATACGCAGTATTTT; CDR3: CASSSSGTRSTDTQYF
D: TRBD2; size: .; V: TRBV6-5; J: TRBJ2-7; DNA: TGTGCCAGCAATCTACAGAGGGAGGGCCGGTACGAGCAGTACTTC; CDR3: CASNLQREGRYEQYF
D: .; size: .; V: TRBV19; J: TRBJ1-3; DNA: TGTGCCACCCTTCGTCCCAACTCTGGAAACACCATATATTTT; CDR3: CATLRPNSGNTIYF
D: .; size: .; V: TRBV5-4; J: TRBJ2-7; DNA: TGTGCCAGCAGCTTGGGGTCGGCTAGCGATCGGGCGTCCTACGAGCAGTACTTC; CDR3: CASSLGSASDRASYEQYF
D: .; size: once; V: TRBV5-1; J: TRBJ2-3; DNA: TGCGCCAGCAGCTTTCGGGAAGGAGCAGATACGCAGTATTTT; CDR3: CASSFREGADTQYF